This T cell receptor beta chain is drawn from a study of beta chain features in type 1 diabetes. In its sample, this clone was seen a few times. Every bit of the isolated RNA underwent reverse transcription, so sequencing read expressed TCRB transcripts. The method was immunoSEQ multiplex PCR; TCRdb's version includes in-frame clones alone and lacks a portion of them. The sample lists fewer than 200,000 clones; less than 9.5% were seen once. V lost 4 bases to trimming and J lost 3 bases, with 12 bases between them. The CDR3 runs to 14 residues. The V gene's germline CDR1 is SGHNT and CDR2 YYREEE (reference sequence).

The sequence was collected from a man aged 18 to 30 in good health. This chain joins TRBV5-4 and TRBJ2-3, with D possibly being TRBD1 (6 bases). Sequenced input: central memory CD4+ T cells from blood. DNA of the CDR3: TGTGCCAGCAGCCCTAGGGGGATGACAGATACGCAGTATTTT. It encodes CASSPRGMTDTQYF.